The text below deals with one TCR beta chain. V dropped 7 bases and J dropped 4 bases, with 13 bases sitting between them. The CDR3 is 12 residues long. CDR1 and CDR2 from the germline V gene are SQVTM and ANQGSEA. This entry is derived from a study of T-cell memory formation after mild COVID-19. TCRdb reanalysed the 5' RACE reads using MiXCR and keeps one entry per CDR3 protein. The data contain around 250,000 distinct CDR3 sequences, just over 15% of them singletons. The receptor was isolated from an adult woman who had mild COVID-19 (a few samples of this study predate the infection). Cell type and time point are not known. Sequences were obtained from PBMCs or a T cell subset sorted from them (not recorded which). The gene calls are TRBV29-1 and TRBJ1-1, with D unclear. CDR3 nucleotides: TGCAGCGCCGTAAGGACGGGCACTGAAGCTTTCTTT. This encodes CSAVRTGTEAFF.